What follows are 3 T cell receptor beta chains derived from one specimen sequenced in a study of blood T cell repertoires in COVID-19. Data came from immunoSEQ multiplex PCR; TCRdb stores just in-frame clones and leaves some out. Altogether some 290,000 clones are present, almost 90% being singletons, with the ten largest covering around 11%. The sequenced material came from peripheral blood. The receptor source for this set is a woman aged 30 to 39 with COVID-19, enrolled during active disease.

The chain couples TRBV5-1 to TRBJ1-2, with D possibly being TRBD1 (5 bases). The germline gives CDR1 SGHRS, CDR2 YFSETQ. Trimming cost V 1 base and J 2 bases, with 9 bases left between them. The CDR3 sequence is 14 residues long. CDR3 sequence reads: CASSLWGDNYGYTF. The DNA for the CDR3 is TGCGCCAGCAGCTTGTGGGGGGACAACTATGGCTACACCTTC.

The J gene is TRBJ2-7, the V gene TRBV6-5; a possible D gene is TRBD2 (6 bases). Germline V gene lookup returns CDR1 MNHEY and CDR2 SVGAGI. Deletions cut 5 bases from V and 6 bases from J, with 14 bases between. The CDR3 spans 13 residues. The CDR3 coding sequence is TGTGCCAGCAGTCCGGACGGGGGAGGCGAGCAGTACTTC. This sequence encodes CASSPDGGGEQYF.

This clone was observed once. This chain uses TRBV6-5 with TRBJ1-6; weak D call: TRBD1 (6 bases). CDR3 length: 13 amino acids. V shed 8 bases and J shed 8 bases, with 13 bases lying between them. From germline, CDR1 is MNHEY and CDR2 SVGAGI. Here the CDR3 DNA reads TGTGCCAGCCACAGGGTGGGGGATTCACCCCTCCACTTT. Translating gives CASHRVGDSPLHF.